The rows below give T cell receptor beta chains drawn from one sample of a study of beta chain features in type 1 diabetes. TCRdb keeps only in-frame clones here, not all; method: immunoSEQ multiplex PCR. The sample holds 110,000 to 150,000 clones; 9% to 10% are singletons and the top ten take approximately 0.65%. Sequenced material: central memory CD4+ T cells from blood. These receptors all come from a woman between 40 and 55 years old in good health. The CDR3 runs from the conserved cysteine through the conserved F or W. D genes are given only for firm matches. Size is omitted from some rows. Given values are once, few, many or a class for expanded clones.

V: TRBV13; J: TRBJ2-1; size: many; D: NA; CDR3: CASSLKTAYNEQFF; DNA: TGTGCCAGCAGCTTAAAAACAGCCTACAATGAGCAGTTCTTC
V: TRBV2; J: TRBJ2-5; size: NA; D: TRBD1; CDR3: CASSGDRGWETQYF; DNA: TGTGCCAGCAGCGGGGACAGGGGTTGGGAGACCCAGTACTTC
V: TRBV7-8; J: TRBJ2-7; size: NA; D: NA; CDR3: CASTLGPQEGEQYF; DNA: TGTGCCAGCACCCTCGGGCCCCAGGAGGGCGAGCAGTACTTC
V: TRBV19; J: TRBJ2-3; size: few; D: TRBD2; CDR3: CASSSGGLAGPITDTQYF; DNA: TGTGCCAGTAGTAGTGGGGGACTAGCGGGACCAATCACAGATACGCAGTATTTT
V: TRBV19; J: TRBJ1-5; size: NA; D: NA; CDR3: CASSTETDQPQHF; DNA: TGTGCCAGTAGTACGGAAACAGATCAGCCCCAGCATTTT
V: TRBV11-3; J: TRBJ2-7; size: NA; D: NA; CDR3: CASSSGYEQYF; DNA: TGTGCCAGCAGCTCCGGCTACGAGCAGTACTTC
V: TRBV5-6; J: TRBJ2-5; size: NA; D: NA; CDR3: CASSFTSSETQYF; DNA: TGTGCCAGCAGCTTTACTAGCTCGGAGACCCAGTACTTC
V: TRBV28; J: TRBJ1-4; size: few; D: NA; CDR3: CASRATVNEKLFF; DNA: TGTGCCAGCAGAGCGACAGTCAATGAAAAACTGTTTTTT
V: TRBV28; J: TRBJ1-4; size: many; D: TRBD1; CDR3: CASSSRGQGREKLFF; DNA: TGTGCCAGCAGTAGCAGAGGACAGGGGAGAGAAAAACTGTTTTTT
V: TRBV7-9; J: TRBJ1-2; size: NA; D: NA; CDR3: CASSYTETTRGDGYTF; DNA: TGTGCCAGCAGCTATACGGAAACTACAAGGGGTGATGGCTACACCTTC
V: TRBV4-3; J: TRBJ1-5; size: few; D: NA; CDR3: CASSQGQGNQPQHF; DNA: TGCGCCAGCAGCCAAGGACAGGGCAATCAGCCCCAGCATTTT
V: TRBV18; J: TRBJ2-7; size: few; D: NA; CDR3: CASSPRNGGQYF; DNA: TGTGCCAGCTCACCACGTAACGGGGGGCAGTACTTC
V: TRBV9; J: TRBJ2-2; size: NA; D: NA; CDR3: CASSLTWTGELFF; DNA: TGTGCCAGCAGCTTAACATGGACCGGGGAGCTGTTTTTT
V: TRBV7-2; J: TRBJ2-3; size: few; D: NA; CDR3: CASSPLAGATDTQYF; DNA: TGTGCCAGCAGCCCGTTGGCTGGGGCCACAGATACGCAGTATTTT
V: TRBV5-1; J: TRBJ1-2; size: few; D: NA; CDR3: CASSSSPGAHYGYTF; DNA: TGCGCCAGCAGCTCCTCCCCTGGAGCGCACTATGGCTACACCTTC
V: TRBV7-6; J: TRBJ1-4; size: NA; D: TRBD1; CDR3: CASSLDRQGAEKLFF; DNA: TGTGCCAGCAGCTTAGACAGACAGGGGGCTGAAAAACTGTTTTTT
V: TRBV19; J: TRBJ2-1; size: NA; D: NA; CDR3: CASSRRGVNEQFF; DNA: TGTGCCAGTAGTAGACGCGGAGTAAATGAGCAGTTCTTC